This entry lists 28 T cell receptor beta chains sequenced from one sample in a study of control samples from healthy donors and cancer patients. Here immunoSEQ multiplex PCR was the method, and the copy in TCRdb shows in-frame clones only, minus some. Found here are some 95,000 clones, roughly 88% of them singletons; the top ten hold less than 15%. The sequencing input was blood. The receptors stem from a man aged 25 to 40 in good health.

The genes are TRBV7-9 and TRBJ1-5; no clear D. The V gene's germline CDR1 is SEHNR and CDR2 FQNEAQ (reference sequence). The V gene lost 3 bases and the J gene lost 6 bases, with 6 bases spanning the gap. The CDR3 is 12 amino acids. The CDR3 protein is CASSLLSQPQHF. CDR3 DNA sequence: TGTGCCAGCAGCTTGTTGTCTCAGCCCCAGCATTTT.

The rearrangement joins TRBV27 to TRBJ1-6, with no clear D. This CDR3 is 13 amino acids long. CDR1 and CDR2 (germline): MNHEY, SMNVEV (reference sequence). The V and J ends lost 10 bases and 6 bases respectively, with 13 bases between them. CDR3 in amino acids: CATKWESNSPLHF. The CDR3 DNA reads as TGTGCCACCAAATGGGAGTCTAATTCACCCCTCCACTTT.

The gene calls are TRBV19 and TRBJ1-1, with 8 bases aligning to TRBD1. Germline CDR1 reads LNHDA; CDR2 reads SQIVND (reference sequence). J lost 1 base, V lost 4 bases, and 11 bases had no gene match. The CDR3 is 17 residues long. The CDR3 sequence is CASSTRGQGFTNTEAFF. The CDR3 coding sequence is TGTGCCAGTAGTACCCGAGGACAGGGATTTACGAACACTGAAGCTTTCTTT.

The rearrangement uses TRBV28 and TRBJ2-6; D is undetermined. Germline CDR1 MDHEN, CDR2 SYDVKM. The CDR3 length is 13 residues. V gave up 11 bases and J gave up 0 bases, with 8 bases separating them. In DNA form, the CDR3 reads TGTGCCTCATGGAGCTCTGGGGCCAACGTCCTGACTTTC. Encoded protein: CASWSSGANVLTF.

The chain carries TRBV7-9 and TRBJ1-1; TRBD1 is a possible D gene (6 bases). The CDR3 spans 17 residues. V lost 5 bases and J 5 bases, leaving 24 bases between the germline ends. In germline, CDR1 is SEHNR, CDR2 FQNEAQ (reference sequence). The CDR3 here is CASSPDRGTPLGTEAFF. Here the CDR3 DNA reads TGTGCCAGCAGCCCCGATAGAGGGACACCCCTAGGGACTGAAGCTTTCTTT. Looking up the rest from reference TRBV7-9 and TRBJ1-1 gives the full variable domain: DTGVSQNPRHKITKRGQNVTFRCDPISEHNRLYWYRQTLGQGPEFLTYFQNEAQLEKSRLLSDRFSAERPKGSFSTLEIQRTEQGDSAMYLCASSPDRGTPLGTEAFFGQGTRLTVV.

The chain carries TRBV5-1 and TRBJ2-2; tentative D call: TRBD1 (5 bases). Trimming pared 0 bases from V and 1 base from J, leaving 7 bases between. This CDR3 has 15 amino acids. Germline CDR1 SGHRS, CDR2 YFSETQ. CDR3: CASSLGQGNTGELFF. CDR3 DNA sequence: TGCGCCAGCAGCTTGGGGCAGGGGAACACCGGGGAGCTGTTTTTT.

This chain connects TRBV11-3 to TRBJ1-1, with D perhaps TRBD1 (5 bases). Germline lookup yields CDR1 SGHNT and CDR2 YENEEA. V lost 6 bases to trimming and J lost 3 bases, with 11 bases between them. The CDR3 is 13 amino acids. The CDR3 sequence is CASRGPTDTEAFF. CDR3 nucleotide sequence: TGTGCCAGCAGGGGACCTACAGACACTGAAGCTTTCTTT.

The rearrangement uses TRBV12-3 or TRBV12-4 and TRBJ1-1; possible D gene TRBD1, 6 bases. The CDR3 spans 13 residues. Trimming removed 4 bases from V and 5 bases from J, with 11 bases in between. Here the CDR3 DNA reads TGTGCCAGCAGTTATAGGGGGGCAACTGAAGCTTTCTTT. Amino acid sequence: CASSYRGATEAFF.

Only one count was recorded for this clone. The chain is built from TRBV5-5 and TRBJ2-5; possibly TRBD2 for D (5 bases). Germline loops: CDR1 SGHKS, CDR2 YYEKEE (reference sequence). V was trimmed by 3 bases and J by 0 bases, leaving 9 bases between them. There are 14 residues in the CDR3. The CDR3 here is CASSYLEDQETQYF. The DNA for the CDR3 is TGTGCCAGCAGCTACCTGGAGGACCAAGAGACCCAGTACTTC.

The chain uses TRBV28 and TRBJ1-4; D remains unclear. Trimming pared 3 bases from V and 0 bases from J, leaving 5 bases between. Germline CDR1 reads MDHEN; CDR2 reads SYDVKM. CDR3 length equals 14 residues. The CDR3 sequence is CASSFIATNEKLFF. CDR3 sequence (DNA): TGTGCCAGCAGTTTTATTGCAACTAATGAAAAACTGTTTTTT.

The chain carries TRBV7-9 and TRBJ2-7, with D unresolved. The CDR3 is 14 amino acids. In germline, CDR1 is SEHNR, CDR2 FQNEAQ (reference sequence). V was trimmed by 5 bases and J by 3 bases, leaving 14 bases between them. The CDR3 DNA sequence: TGTGCCAGCAGCCCCCGGACGGCGTACTACGAGCAGTACTTC. Translation: CASSPRTAYYEQYF.

This clone was seen a handful of times. The rearrangement links TRBV2 to TRBJ2-7, with 10 bases matching TRBD2. The V gene end was trimmed by 6 bases and the J gene end by 5 bases; junction bases not matched to a gene: 7. Per the germline V gene, CDR1 is SNHLY and CDR2 is FYNNEI. This CDR3 comprises 14 residues. This chain's CDR3 is CASSGTSELHEQYF. In DNA form, the CDR3 reads TGTGCCAGCAGCGGGACTAGCGAGCTCCACGAGCAGTACTTC. Supplemented by reference TRBV2 and TRBJ2-7, the full variable domain reads EPEVTQTPSHQVTQMGQEVILRCVPISNHLYFYWYRQILGQKVEFLVSFYNNEISEKSEIFDDQFSVERPDGSNFTLKIRSTKLEDSAMYFCASSGTSELHEQYFGPGTRLTVT.

In this sample, this clone turned up a few times. The V gene is TRBV7-3, the J gene TRBJ2-3; TRBD2 is a possible D gene (6 bases). The V and J ends lost 1 base and 1 base respectively, with 24 bases between them. Germline lookup yields CDR1 SGHTA and CDR2 FQGTGA. The CDR3 runs 20 residues. CDR3 in DNA: TGTGCCAGCAGCTTAAACGGTCTACAGGTGGGAGGCTATGGCACAGATACGCAGTATTTT. Protein: CASSLNGLQVGGYGTDTQYF.

This rearrangement joins TRBV25-1 to TRBJ2-7; D unclear. Germline V gene sequence: CDR1 MGHDK, CDR2 SYGVNS. V dropped 3 bases and J dropped 3 bases, with 3 bases sitting between them. The CDR3 spans 11 residues. Written as DNA, the CDR3 is TGTGCCAGCAGTGAGAACTACGAGCAGTACTTC. The encoded protein is CASSENYEQYF.

The rearrangement links TRBV10-3 to TRBJ2-7; D may be TRBD1 or TRBD2 (5 bases each). This CDR3 is built from 14 residues. Trimming pared 4 bases from V and 4 bases from J, leaving 14 bases between. Per germline, CDR1 ENHRY and CDR2 SYGVKD. The CDR3 bases are TGTGCCATCAGTGTCGACGAGGGGCCTTACGAGCAGTACTTC. Protein sequence: CAISVDEGPYEQYF.

Only one count was recorded for this clone. V and J are TRBV28 and TRBJ2-1, with 8 bases fitting TRBD1. This CDR3 is 17 amino acids long. V was pared by 5 bases and J by 0 bases, with 9 bases of the junction left unmatched. Germline V gives CDR1 MDHEN, CDR2 SYDVKM. This CDR3 reads CASSVRQGFGSYNEQFF. The CDR3 region has the DNA TGTGCCAGCAGTGTGCGACAGGGGTTTGGCTCCTACAATGAGCAGTTCTTC.

This clone was observed once. V and J are TRBV5-1 and TRBJ2-1; TRBD1 agrees at 7 bases. V gave up 5 bases and J gave up 7 bases; unmatched junction bases: 9. The CDR3 totals 14 residues. In germline, CDR1 is SGHRS, CDR2 YFSETQ. The CDR3 coding sequence is TGCGCCAGCAGTTCTCAGGGGGTAGGTAATGAGCAGTTCTTC. Its translation is CASSSQGVGNEQFF.

This clone appeared a few times. The chain is built from TRBV4-3 and TRBJ2-2; maybe TRBD1 (6 bases). Germline CDR1 LGHNA, CDR2 YSLEER. The CDR3 runs to 15 residues. V lost 0 bases, J lost 5 bases, and 10 bases lay in between. This CDR3 reads CASSQEGGRTGELFF. The CDR3 coding sequence is TGCGCCAGCAGCCAAGAAGGGGGACGTACCGGGGAGCTGTTTTTT.

The rearrangement uses TRBV6-2 or TRBV6-3 and TRBJ1-4, with 7 nucleotides matching TRBD1. The germline CDR1 and CDR2 sequences are MNHEY and SVGEGT. Losses at the gene ends were 5 bases for V and 5 bases for J; bases not matched to a gene: 2. This CDR3 spans 13 amino acids. In nucleotides, the CDR3 is TGTGCCAGCAGTCGACAGGGAAATGAAAAACTGTTTTTT. It specifies CASSRQGNEKLFF.

The V and J genes are TRBV15 and TRBJ1-6; D possibly corresponds to TRBD1 (6 bases). The germline gives CDR1 LNHNV, CDR2 YYDKDF (reference sequence). Trimming removed 0 bases from V and 8 bases from J, with 8 bases in between. The CDR3 has 14 amino acids. The CDR3 DNA is TGTGCCACCAGCAGAGAAAACAGGGATTCACCCCTCCACTTT. This codes for CATSRENRDSPLHF.

This clone was seen just once. The chain carries TRBV5-1 and TRBJ1-4; D unclear. The germline gives CDR1 SGHRS, CDR2 YFSETQ. The length of the CDR3 is 14 residues. Trimming pared 0 bases from V and 8 bases from J, leaving 11 bases between. CDR3 sequence reads: CASSLDARQEKLFF. In DNA, the CDR3 is TGCGCCAGCAGCTTGGACGCCCGTCAGGAAAAACTGTTTTTT.

The rearrangement uses TRBV3-1 (or the pseudogene TRBV3-2) and TRBJ2-1; D remains unclear. The CDR3 extends over 16 amino acids. The germline V gene encodes CDR1 LGHDT and CDR2 YNNKEL (reference sequence). With 0 bases removed from V and 8 bases from J, the gap between germline ends came to 17 bases. DNA of the CDR3: TGTGCCAGCAGCCAAGATAGGCCAAACACAAGGTATGAGCAGTTCTTC. Translation: CASSQDRPNTRYEQFF.

V gene TRBV5-1 combines with J gene TRBJ2-1; 10 nucleotides line up with TRBD2. Trimming removed 4 bases from V and 8 bases from J; junction bases left unmatched: 9. Germline CDR1 and CDR2: SGHRS and YFSETQ. The CDR3 loop spans 15 amino acids. CDR3 sequence: CASSALAGVVDEQFF. The CDR3 coding sequence is TGCGCCAGCAGCGCCCTAGCGGGAGTGGTCGATGAGCAGTTCTTC. The full variable domain, with the rest looked up from reference TRBV5-1 and TRBJ2-1, is KAGVTQTPRYLIKTRGQQVTLSCSPISGHRSVSWYQQTPGQGLQFLFEYFSETQRNKGNFPGRFSGRQFSNSRSEMNVSTLELGDSALYLCASSALAGVVDEQFFGPGTRLTVL.

V usage is TRBV15 and J usage is TRBJ2-2, with D perhaps assigned TRBD1 or TRBD2 (6 bases each). The germline V gene has CDR1 LNHNV and CDR2 YYDKDF (reference sequence). Trimming stripped 4 bases from V and 4 bases from J, with 13 bases between. The CDR3 spans 15 residues. The DNA for the CDR3 is TGTGCCACCAGCATCCCCGGGGGCAGCACCGGGGAGCTGTTTTTT. Protein: CATSIPGGSTGELFF.

V usage is TRBV29-1 and J usage is TRBJ2-1; D possibly corresponds to TRBD1 (5 bases). From germline, CDR1 is SQVTM and CDR2 ANQGSEA. The CDR3 totals 15 residues. Trimming removed 8 bases from V and 1 base from J, with 18 bases in between. CDR3 loop: CSPAETALSYNEQFF. The CDR3 bases are TGCAGCCCTGCTGAGACAGCCCTTTCCTACAATGAGCAGTTCTTC.

CDR3 protein: CASSENGRVGDTQYF. DNA of the CDR3: TGTGCCAGCAGTGAAAATGGCAGGGTGGGAGATACGCAGTATTTT. The chain employs TRBV2 and TRBJ2-3, with D maybe TRBD1 (5 bases). The CDR3 spans 15 residues. V was trimmed by 2 bases and J by 5 bases, leaving 14 bases between them. Germline V gives CDR1 SNHLY, CDR2 FYNNEI. Combining the CDR3 with reference TRBV2 and TRBJ2-3 gives the whole variable domain EPEVTQTPSHQVTQMGQEVILRCVPISNHLYFYWYRQILGQKVEFLVSFYNNEISEKSEIFDDQFSVERPDGSNFTLKIRSTKLEDSAMYFCASSENGRVGDTQYFGPGTRLTVL.

The V and J genes are TRBV7-2 and TRBJ2-3; D gene unclear. The ends were cut back, 4 bases at V and 2 bases at J, with 1 base in the middle. The CDR3 is made up of 11 amino acids. CDR1 is SGHTA, CDR2 FQGNSA, per germline. The CDR3 DNA is TGTGCCAGCAGCTACACAGATACGCAGTATTTT. Protein product: CASSYTDTQYF.

V is TRBV28 and J is TRBJ2-2; 12 bases line up with TRBD2. Trimming removed 6 bases from V and 3 bases from J; junction bases left unmatched: 5. This CDR3 is 16 amino acids long. Germline V CDR1 and CDR2: MDHEN, SYDVKM. The CDR3 spells CASRPGLAGYTGELFF. The CDR3 nucleotides read TGTGCCAGCAGGCCGGGACTAGCGGGTTACACCGGGGAGCTGTTTTTT.